These 31 T cell receptor beta chains came from one sample sequenced in a study of OX40 agonist ivuxolimab in advanced cancers. Here immunoSEQ multiplex PCR was the method, and the copy in TCRdb shows in-frame clones only, minus some. The repertoire includes tens of thousands of clones, approximately 90% of them detected once, and roughly 40% sits in the top ten. The sequences come from CD4+ or CD8+ T cells sorted from blood, collected in a trial of the OX40 agonist ivuxolimab. The source of these receptors is an adult with an advanced solid tumor such as melanoma, head and neck, liver or kidney cancer.

The chain combines TRBV27 with TRBJ2-1; the D gene is possibly TRBD2 (7 bases). V was pared by 6 bases and J by 8 bases, with 20 bases between. CDR3 length: 15 residues. Germline V lookup: CDR1 MNHEY, CDR2 SMNVEV (reference sequence). CDR3 DNA sequence: TGTGCCAGCAGAACAATAGGGGGGGTGGGGGATGAGCAGTTCTTC. Encoded protein: CASRTIGGVGDEQFF.

The chain has TRBV6-4 and TRBJ1-2; D unclear. The germline CDR1 and CDR2 sequences are MRHNA and SNTAGT. This CDR3 region has 13 residues. The V end was cut by 0 bases, the J end by 4 bases, with 6 bases between. CDR3 nucleotides: TGTGCCAGCAGTGACTCGACCAGCTATGGCTACACCTTC. It is translated as CASSDSTSYGYTF.

V and J are TRBV4-1 and TRBJ2-3; D gene uncertain. The germline CDR1 and CDR2 sequences are MGHRA and YSYEKL. Trimming pared 3 bases from V and 3 bases from J, leaving 19 bases between. This CDR3 is built from 17 residues. CDR3 region: CASSHEGPSVATDTQYF. Written as DNA, the CDR3 is TGCGCCAGCAGCCATGAAGGACCCTCAGTCGCGACAGATACGCAGTATTTT.

The chain uses TRBV27 and TRBJ1-1; no clear D gene. V lost 3 bases and J lost 7, with 6 bases in between. Per germline, CDR1 MNHEY and CDR2 SMNVEV (reference sequence). The CDR3 has 11 residues. The CDR3 region is CASSFAGEAFF. The CDR3 DNA sequence: TGTGCCAGCAGTTTTGCAGGTGAAGCTTTCTTT.

The chain carries TRBV5-1 and TRBJ1-1; 9 bases fit TRBD1. CDR1 SGHRS and CDR2 YFSETQ come from the germline V gene. The CDR3 is made up of 17 amino acids. V shed 4 bases and J 0 bases; nucleotides not matched to a gene: 10. The CDR3 DNA sequence: TGCGCCAGCAGCACTCCCGGGACAGGGCCCATGAACACTGAAGCTTTCTTT. It encodes CASSTPGTGPMNTEAFF.

The rearrangement links TRBV6-5 to TRBJ2-7, with 7 bases identical to TRBD1. Looked up from germline, CDR1 is MNHEY and CDR2 is SVGAGI. With V trimmed by 0 bases and J by 5 bases, 7 bases remained unmatched. This CDR3 region has 15 residues. CDR3 residues: CASSYSKGGRDEQYF. The CDR3 DNA reads TGTGCCAGCAGTTACTCGAAAGGGGGCCGGGACGAGCAGTACTTC.

V is TRBV30 and J is TRBJ2-7; D gene unclear. The V and J ends lost 0 bases and 3 bases respectively, with 15 bases between them. The CDR3 consists of 15 residues. CDR1 and CDR2 from the germline V gene are GTSNPN and SVGIG (reference sequence). The CDR3 is CAWSVPLDGYYEQYF. The DNA of the CDR3 is TGTGCCTGGAGTGTACCGCTGGACGGGTACTACGAGCAGTACTTC.

The genes are TRBV12-5 and TRBJ2-5; D is uncertain. The CDR3 runs 15 residues. V lost 9 bases to trimming and J lost 1 base, with 18 bases between them. The germline V gene has CDR1 LGHNT and CDR2 FRNRAP. CDR3 loop: CASSVGWVRQETQYF. In DNA form, the CDR3 reads TGTGCTAGCTCGGTTGGTTGGGTGCGCCAAGAGACCCAGTACTTC.

Only a few counts were recorded for this clone. The chain joins TRBV5-4 to TRBJ1-3; a possible D gene is TRBD1 (5 bases). The CDR3 is made up of 15 amino acids. Trimming pared 9 bases from V and 0 bases from J, leaving 16 bases between. Germline V lookup: CDR1 SGHNT, CDR2 YYREEE (reference sequence). The CDR3 DNA reads TGTGCCACCGCTCCGGGGCCCAGCTCTGGAAACACCATATATTTT. Translated, it gives CATAPGPSSGNTIYF.

The chain has TRBV11-2 and TRBJ2-1; 13 nucleotides agree with TRBD2. The V gene's germline CDR1 is SGHAT and CDR2 FQNNGV. Losses at the gene ends were 1 base for V and 8 bases for J; bases not matched to a gene: 8. The CDR3 contains 17 residues. DNA of the CDR3: TGTGCCAGCAGCTTAGTAGGGACTAGCGGGATTTATTATGAGCAGTTCTTC. It translates to CASSLVGTSGIYYEQFF.

V is TRBV28 and J is TRBJ2-7, with 8 bases fitting TRBD2. There are 16 residues in the CDR3. CDR1 and CDR2 from the germline V gene are MDHEN and SYDVKM. The trim removed 6 bases at V and 4 bases at J, leaving 14 bases unmatched. DNA of the CDR3: TGTGCCAGCAGCCTCCTCACTAGCGGAACCACTTACGAGCAGTACTTC. The encoded protein is CASSLLTSGTTYEQYF.

This chain joins TRBV5-5 and TRBJ2-7; 10 bases fit TRBD1. The germline V gene has CDR1 SGHKS and CDR2 YYEKEE (reference sequence). The ends lost 4 bases at V and 3 bases at J; junction bases unmatched: 7. CDR3 length equals 15 residues. The CDR3 coding sequence is TGTGCCAGCAGCGGGGGGACAGGGGTTTTCTACGAGCAGTACTTC. It translates to CASSGGTGVFYEQYF.

The rearrangement links TRBV29-1 to TRBJ2-1, with no clear D. Trimming took 5 bases from V and 8 from J, leaving 10 bases between them. Germline V lookup: CDR1 SQVTM, CDR2 ANQGSEA. The CDR3 totals 11 residues. The CDR3 DNA sequence: TGCAGCGTTACCGTAGTCGATGAGCAGTTCTTC. Its protein product is CSVTVVDEQFF.

This rearrangement joins TRBV6-5 to TRBJ1-1; D is ambiguous. Germline lookup yields CDR1 MNHEY and CDR2 SVGAGI. This CDR3 has 11 amino acids. Trimming stripped 4 bases from V and 9 bases from J, with 9 bases between. CDR3 nucleotides: TGTGCCAGCAGTTTAGGGTTACAAGCTTTCTTT. Its protein product is CASSLGLQAFF.

The chain links TRBV19 to TRBJ2-3, with D perhaps matching TRBD2 (5 bases). The germline gives CDR1 LNHDA, CDR2 SQIVND (reference sequence). The V end was cut by 5 bases, the J end by 0 bases, with 21 bases between. The CDR3 covers 18 residues. The CDR3 here is CASSAPRGLGISTDTQYF. The CDR3, as DNA: TGTGCCAGTAGTGCCCCACGCGGGCTCGGGATTAGCACAGATACGCAGTATTTT.

The chain is built from TRBV5-1 and TRBJ2-5; D might be TRBD1 (6 bases). This CDR3 spans 13 amino acids. Germline loops: CDR1 SGHRS, CDR2 YFSETQ. Deletions cut 4 bases from V and 5 bases from J, with 12 bases between. The CDR3 DNA follows: TGCGCCAGCAGCCTGGGGACACCGGAGACCCAGTACTTC. This translates into CASSLGTPETQYF. The variable domain in full, with the rest retrieved from reference TRBV5-1 and TRBJ2-5, is KAGVTQTPRYLIKTRGQQVTLSCSPISGHRSVSWYQQTPGQGLQFLFEYFSETQRNKGNFPGRFSGRQFSNSRSEMNVSTLELGDSALYLCASSLGTPETQYFGPGTRLLVL.

This chain joins TRBV11-3 and TRBJ2-7; perhaps TRBD1 as D (5 bases). V lost 1 base to trimming and J lost 2 bases, with 9 bases between them. CDR3 length: 14 residues. Germline lookup yields CDR1 SGHNT and CDR2 YENEEA. CDR3 sequence reads: CASSLADNPYEQYF. The CDR3 nucleotides read TGTGCCAGCAGCTTAGCGGACAACCCCTACGAGCAGTACTTC.

This clone was found once. The chain recombines TRBV4-1 with TRBJ1-1; D remains unclear. V was shortened by 1 base and J by 4 bases, with 13 bases between the two germline ends. This CDR3 is built from 15 residues. Per the germline V gene, CDR1 is MGHRA and CDR2 is YSYEKL. This chain's CDR3 is CASSQVSDGVTEAFF. DNA for the CDR3: TGCGCCAGCAGCCAAGTCTCAGATGGGGTCACTGAAGCTTTCTTT.

J is TRBJ2-6 and V is TRBV6-5; 7 positions match TRBD1. This CDR3 is built from 14 residues. Germline lookup yields CDR1 MNHEY and CDR2 SVGAGI. The ends lost 5 bases at V and 2 bases at J; junction bases unmatched: 0. The CDR3: CASSDRAGANVLTF. The CDR3 DNA is TGTGCCAGCAGTGACAGGGCTGGGGCCAACGTCCTGACTTTC.

The V call is TRBV5-4, the J call TRBJ2-2; 8 positions agree with TRBD1. After removal of 4 bases from V and 7 bases from J, the junction contained 9 bases not matched to a gene. The V gene's germline CDR1 is SGHNT and CDR2 YYREEE (reference sequence). The CDR3 has 15 amino acids. The CDR3 region has the DNA TGTGCCAGCAGCATTGGACAGGGTGGATTCGGGGAGCTGTTTTTT. Its protein product is CASSIGQGGFGELFF.

The rearrangement links TRBV27 to TRBJ2-5, with D perhaps TRBD2 (6 bases). This CDR3 comprises 15 residues. Germline CDR1 reads MNHEY; CDR2 reads SMNVEV (reference sequence). The V and J ends lost 3 bases and 4 bases respectively, with 15 bases between them. The CDR3 DNA reads as TGTGCCAGCAGTTTTGGGTCGGGAGTAGGAGAGACCCAGTACTTC. Protein product: CASSFGSGVGETQYF.

CDR3 sequence (DNA): TGTGCCAGTAGTATAGGGGGTGGGAACACTGAAGCTTTCTTT. This encodes CASSIGGGNTEAFF. This rearrangement joins TRBV19 to TRBJ1-1, with unresolved D. The germline gives CDR1 LNHDA, CDR2 SQIVND (reference sequence). This CDR3 region has 14 residues. With 1 base removed from V and 1 base from J, the gap between germline ends came to 7 bases.

This clone was seen just once. The CDR3 loop reads CASSQELADLAANEQFF. CDR3 bases: TGCGCCAGCAGCCAGGAACTAGCGGACCTGGCGGCCAATGAGCAGTTCTTC. J is TRBJ2-1 and V is TRBV4-1, with 8 bases matching TRBD2. The CDR3 has 17 residues. After removal of 3 bases from V and 6 bases from J, the junction contained 13 bases not matched to a gene. CDR1 MGHRA and CDR2 YSYEKL come from the germline V gene.

The chain employs TRBV6-5 and TRBJ2-5, with 7 bases matching TRBD1. The CDR3 is made up of 13 amino acids. The germline gives CDR1 MNHEY, CDR2 SVGAGI. The junction had 5 bases not matched to a gene; V was cut back by 5 bases and J by 5 bases. CDR3 sequence reads: CASSTGDLETQYF. In nucleotides, the CDR3 is TGTGCCAGCAGTACAGGGGATCTGGAGACCCAGTACTTC.

CDR3 DNA: TGTGCCAGCAGTTTATATCGGGGTCCCGAGCAGTACTTC. This encodes CASSLYRGPEQYF. V is TRBV27 and J is TRBJ2-7; D is perhaps TRBD2 (5 bases). V lost 1 base, J lost 6 bases, and 10 bases lay in between. CDR1 is MNHEY, CDR2 SMNVEV, per germline (reference sequence). This CDR3 comprises 13 residues.

The chain recombines TRBV28 with TRBJ2-7, with D tentatively TRBD2 (5 bases). This CDR3 has 15 residues. V gave up 5 bases and J gave up 2 bases, with 16 bases separating them. Germline V CDR1 and CDR2: MDHEN, SYDVKM. CDR3 coding DNA: TGTGCCAGCAGTGATAGCAGGAGGTTGACCTACGAGCAGTACTTC. Translated, it gives CASSDSRRLTYEQYF.

The CDR3 region has the DNA TGCGCCAGCAGCGCCAGGGACAGGGAGACTTACGAGCAGTACTTC. Translation gives CASSARDRETYEQYF. This chain joins TRBV5-1 and TRBJ2-7, with 9 bases identical to TRBD1. There are 15 residues in the CDR3. Germline CDR1 SGHRS, CDR2 YFSETQ. V trimming: 4 bases; J trimming: 4 bases; junction bases outside the gene matches: 9. Combining the CDR3 with reference TRBV5-1 and TRBJ2-7 gives the whole variable domain KAGVTQTPRYLIKTRGQQVTLSCSPISGHRSVSWYQQTPGQGLQFLFEYFSETQRNKGNFPGRFSGRQFSNSRSEMNVSTLELGDSALYLCASSARDRETYEQYFGPGTRLTVT.

The chain recombines TRBV27 with TRBJ1-1; the D gene is possibly TRBD1 (6 bases). V gave up 6 bases and J gave up 0 bases, with 14 bases separating them. The germline V gene has CDR1 MNHEY and CDR2 SMNVEV (reference sequence). CDR3 length: 15 residues. The CDR3 loop reads CASRKRGAMNTEAFF. Here the CDR3 DNA reads TGTGCCAGCAGAAAGCGGGGGGCCATGAACACTGAAGCTTTCTTT.

The rearrangement uses TRBV5-1 and TRBJ2-7; D is perhaps TRBD1 or TRBD2 (8 bases each). This CDR3 has 20 residues. Looked up from germline, CDR1 is SGHRS and CDR2 is YFSETQ. Trimming left V 4 bases short and J 5 bases short, with 34 bases between. CDR3 region: CASSPGQGRLAGPPGHEQYF. The CDR3 nucleotides are TGCGCCAGCAGCCCCGGACAGGGTAGGCTAGCGGGCCCCCCGGGCCACGAGCAGTACTTC.

The chain combines TRBV11-2 with TRBJ2-7; possible D gene TRBD2, 5 bases. Germline V gene sequence: CDR1 SGHAT, CDR2 FQNNGV. The CDR3 is 17 residues long. V was trimmed by 0 bases and J by 0 bases, leaving 15 bases between them. CDR3 sequence (DNA): TGTGCCAGCAGCTTAGATCAGGTCCGGAGGTTCTCCTACGAGCAGTACTTC. It is translated as CASSLDQVRRFSYEQYF.

The J gene is TRBJ2-3, the V gene TRBV28, with TRBD2 matching over 10 bases. Germline V gives CDR1 MDHEN, CDR2 SYDVKM. The junction had 14 bases not matched to a gene; V was cut back by 10 bases and J by 4 bases. The CDR3 covers 16 residues. CDR3 in amino acids: CATAPMGTSASDTQYF. The CDR3 DNA reads as TGTGCCACCGCCCCGATGGGGACTAGCGCCTCAGATACGCAGTATTTT.